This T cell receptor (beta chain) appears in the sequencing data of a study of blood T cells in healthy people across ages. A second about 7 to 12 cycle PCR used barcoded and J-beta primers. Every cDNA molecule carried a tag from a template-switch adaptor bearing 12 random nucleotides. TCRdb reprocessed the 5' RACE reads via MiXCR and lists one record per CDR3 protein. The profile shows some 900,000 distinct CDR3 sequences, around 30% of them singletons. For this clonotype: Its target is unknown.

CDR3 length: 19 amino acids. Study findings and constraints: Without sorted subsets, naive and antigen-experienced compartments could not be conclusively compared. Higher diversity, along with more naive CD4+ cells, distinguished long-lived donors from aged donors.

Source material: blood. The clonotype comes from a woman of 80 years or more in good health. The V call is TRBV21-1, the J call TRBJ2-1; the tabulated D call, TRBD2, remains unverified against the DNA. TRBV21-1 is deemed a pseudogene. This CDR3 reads CASSKWASLRGSSYNKQFF. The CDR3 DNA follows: TGTGCCAGCAGCAAATGGGCTAGCTTAAGGGGGAGCTCCTACAATAAGCAGTTCTTC.